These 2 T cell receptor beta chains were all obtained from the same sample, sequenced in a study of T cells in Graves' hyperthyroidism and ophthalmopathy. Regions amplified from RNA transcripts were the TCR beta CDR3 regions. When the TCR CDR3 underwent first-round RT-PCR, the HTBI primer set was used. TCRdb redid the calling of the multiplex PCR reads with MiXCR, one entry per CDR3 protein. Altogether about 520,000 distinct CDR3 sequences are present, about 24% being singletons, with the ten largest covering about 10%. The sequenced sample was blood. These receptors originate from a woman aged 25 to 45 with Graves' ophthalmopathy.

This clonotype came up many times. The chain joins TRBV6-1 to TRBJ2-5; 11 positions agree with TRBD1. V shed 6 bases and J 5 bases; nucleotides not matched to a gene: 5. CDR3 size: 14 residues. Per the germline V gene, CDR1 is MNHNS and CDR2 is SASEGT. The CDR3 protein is CASRPDRGRETQYF. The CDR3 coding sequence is TGTGCCAGCAGGCCGGACAGGGGGCGGGAGACCCAGTACTTC.

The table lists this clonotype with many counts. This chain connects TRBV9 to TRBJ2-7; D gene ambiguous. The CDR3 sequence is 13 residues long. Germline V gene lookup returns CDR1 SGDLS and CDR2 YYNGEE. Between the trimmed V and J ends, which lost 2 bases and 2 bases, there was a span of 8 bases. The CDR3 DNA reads TGTGCCAGCAGCGTGGACCCTACCTACGAGCAGTACTTC. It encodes CASSVDPTYEQYF.